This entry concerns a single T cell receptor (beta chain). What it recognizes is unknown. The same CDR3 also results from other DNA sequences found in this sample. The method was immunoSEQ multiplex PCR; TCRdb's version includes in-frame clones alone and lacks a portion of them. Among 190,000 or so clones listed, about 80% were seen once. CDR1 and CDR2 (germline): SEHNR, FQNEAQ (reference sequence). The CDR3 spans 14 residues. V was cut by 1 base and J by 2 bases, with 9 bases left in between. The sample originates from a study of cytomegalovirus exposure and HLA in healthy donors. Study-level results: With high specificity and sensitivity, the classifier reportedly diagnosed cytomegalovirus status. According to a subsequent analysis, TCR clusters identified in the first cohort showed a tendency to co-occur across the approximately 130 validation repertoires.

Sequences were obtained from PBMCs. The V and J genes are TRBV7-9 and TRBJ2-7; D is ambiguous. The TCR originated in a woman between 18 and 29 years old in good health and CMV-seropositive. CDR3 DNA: TGTGCCAGCAGCTTAGGGCCGGGTGCCTACGAGCAGTACTTC. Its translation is CASSLGPGAYEQYF.